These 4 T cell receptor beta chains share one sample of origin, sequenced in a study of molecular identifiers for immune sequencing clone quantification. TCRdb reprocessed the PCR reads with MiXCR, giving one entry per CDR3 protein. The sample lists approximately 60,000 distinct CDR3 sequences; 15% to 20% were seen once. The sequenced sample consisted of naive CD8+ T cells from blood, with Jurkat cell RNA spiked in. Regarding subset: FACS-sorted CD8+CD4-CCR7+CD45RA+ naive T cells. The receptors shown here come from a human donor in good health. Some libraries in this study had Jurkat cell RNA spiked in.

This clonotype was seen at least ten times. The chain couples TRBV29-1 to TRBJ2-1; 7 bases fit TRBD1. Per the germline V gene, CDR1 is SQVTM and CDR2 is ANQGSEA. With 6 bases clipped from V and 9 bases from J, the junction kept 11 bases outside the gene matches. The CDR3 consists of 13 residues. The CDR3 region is CSVLTTGFGEQFF. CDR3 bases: TGCAGCGTCCTTACGACAGGGTTCGGTGAGCAGTTCTTC.

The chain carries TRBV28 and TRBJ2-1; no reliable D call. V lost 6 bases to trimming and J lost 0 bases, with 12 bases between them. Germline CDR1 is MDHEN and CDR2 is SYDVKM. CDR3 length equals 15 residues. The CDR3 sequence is CASSLGLSSYNEQFF. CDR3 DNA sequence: TGTGCCAGCAGCCTCGGGCTCAGCTCCTACAATGAGCAGTTCTTC.

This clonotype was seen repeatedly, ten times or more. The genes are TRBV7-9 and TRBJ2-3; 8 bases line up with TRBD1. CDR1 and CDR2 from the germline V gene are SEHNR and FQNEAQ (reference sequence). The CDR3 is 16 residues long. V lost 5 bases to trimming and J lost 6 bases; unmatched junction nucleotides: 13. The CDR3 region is CASSTTRGPALDTQYF. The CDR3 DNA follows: TGTGCCAGCAGCACCACCAGGGGGCCGGCCTTGGATACGCAGTATTTT. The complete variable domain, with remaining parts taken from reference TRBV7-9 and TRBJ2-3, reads DTGVSQNPRHKITKRGQNVTFRCDPISEHNRLYWYRQTLGQGPEFLTYFQNEAQLEKSRLLSDRFSAERPKGSFSTLEIQRTEQGDSAMYLCASSTTRGPALDTQYFGPGTRLTVL.

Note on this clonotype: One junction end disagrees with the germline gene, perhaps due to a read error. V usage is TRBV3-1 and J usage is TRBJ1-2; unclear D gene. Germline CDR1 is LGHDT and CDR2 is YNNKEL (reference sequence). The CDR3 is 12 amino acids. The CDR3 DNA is TGTGCCAGCAGCCAAGCCCTTAATGGCTACGCCTTC. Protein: CASSQALNGYAF.